The T cell receptor (beta chain) under discussion was sequenced for a study of T cells in Graves' hyperthyroidism and ophthalmopathy. This clonotype was seen ten or more times. Its antigen is unidentified. Each diagnosis was grounded in clinical symptoms, serum thyroxine and TRAb, thyroid ultrasound, and orbital computed tomography. Cells are PBMCs isolated from more than 8.5 ml of fresh blood. Researchers took RNA transcripts and amplified the TCR beta CDR3 regions from them. When the TCR CDR3 underwent first-round RT-PCR, the HTBI primer set was used. TCRdb re-derived calls from the multiplex PCR reads in MiXCR, one entry per CDR3 protein. The sample lists about 640,000 distinct CDR3 sequences, less than 25% occurring once. Points from the study as a whole: A 13 V-J model separated ophthalmopathy from stable hyperthyroidism.

Germline CDR1 is KGHSH and CDR2 is LQKENI. Between the trimmed V and J ends, which lost 5 bases and 7 bases, there was a span of 17 bases. CDR3 length: 14 amino acids. The chain has TRBV18 and TRBJ1-1, with D unclear. The specimen was blood. The sequence was obtained from a man younger than 40 with Graves' ophthalmopathy. The chain's CDR3 is CASSALGRSSEAFF. The CDR3 DNA sequence: TGTGCCAGCTCAGCCTTGGGAAGGTCCAGTGAAGCTTTCTTT.